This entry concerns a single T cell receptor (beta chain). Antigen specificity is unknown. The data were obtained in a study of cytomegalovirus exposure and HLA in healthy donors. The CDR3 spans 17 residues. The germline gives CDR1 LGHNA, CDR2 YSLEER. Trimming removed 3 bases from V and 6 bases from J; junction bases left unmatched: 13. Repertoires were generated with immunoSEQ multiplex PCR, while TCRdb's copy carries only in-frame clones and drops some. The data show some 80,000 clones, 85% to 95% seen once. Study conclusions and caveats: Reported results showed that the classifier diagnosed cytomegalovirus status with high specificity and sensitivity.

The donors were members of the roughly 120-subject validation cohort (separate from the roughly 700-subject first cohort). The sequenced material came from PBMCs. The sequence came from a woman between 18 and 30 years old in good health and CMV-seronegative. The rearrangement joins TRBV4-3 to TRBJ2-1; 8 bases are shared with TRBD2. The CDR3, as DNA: TGCGCCAGCAGCCAGGGCTCCGGGACTAGGACCCTCAATGAGCAGTTCTTC. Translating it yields CASSQGSGTRTLNEQFF.